This TCR beta chain originates from a study of long-term antiretroviral therapy in people with HIV. As regards this clone: Its antigen is not known.

The CDR3 contains 13 residues. CDR1 is SGHTA, CDR2 FQGNSA, per germline. Trimming removed 2 bases at V and 3 bases at J, with 8 bases between. At survey level, the immunoSEQ assay was run in its v3.0 version. Assay: immunoSEQ multiplex PCR; the TCRdb copy retains only in-frame clones and omits some. The sample has tens of thousands of clones, 82% seen once; the top ten hold about 11%. Study-level results: Pre-ART-expanded clones dominated the repertoire at all time points.

The sequence derives from a middle-aged man with HIV. The chain combines TRBV7-2 with TRBJ2-7; D is uncertain. The starting material was unsorted PBMCs, obtained 2.3 to 2.5 years after starting antiretroviral therapy. This CDR3 reads CASSLNPIYEQYF. CDR3 nucleotide sequence: TGTGCCAGCAGCTTAAACCCGATCTACGAGCAGTACTTC.